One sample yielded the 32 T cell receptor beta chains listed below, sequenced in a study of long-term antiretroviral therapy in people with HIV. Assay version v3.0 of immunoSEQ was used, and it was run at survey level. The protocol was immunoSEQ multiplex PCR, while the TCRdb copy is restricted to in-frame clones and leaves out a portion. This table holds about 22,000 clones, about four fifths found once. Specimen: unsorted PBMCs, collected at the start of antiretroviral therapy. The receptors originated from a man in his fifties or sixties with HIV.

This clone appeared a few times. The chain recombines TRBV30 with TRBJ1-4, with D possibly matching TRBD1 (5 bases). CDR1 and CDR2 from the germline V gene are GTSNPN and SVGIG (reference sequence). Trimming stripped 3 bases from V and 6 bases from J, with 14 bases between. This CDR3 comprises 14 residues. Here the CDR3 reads CAWRPGQGHEKLFF. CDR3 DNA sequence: TGTGCCTGGAGGCCTGGGCAGGGCCATGAAAAACTGTTTTTT.

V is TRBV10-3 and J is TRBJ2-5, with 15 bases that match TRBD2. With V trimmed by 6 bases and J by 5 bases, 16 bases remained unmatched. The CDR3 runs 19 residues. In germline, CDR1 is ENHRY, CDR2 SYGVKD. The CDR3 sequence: CAISRTGTSGRPLGETQYF. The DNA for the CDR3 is TGTGCCATCAGCCGGACCGGGACTAGCGGGAGGCCCCTCGGGGAGACCCAGTACTTC.

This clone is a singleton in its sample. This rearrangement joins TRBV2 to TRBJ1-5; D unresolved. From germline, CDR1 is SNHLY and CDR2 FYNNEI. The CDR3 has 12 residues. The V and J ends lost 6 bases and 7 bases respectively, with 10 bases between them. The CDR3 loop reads CASRTLGQPQHF. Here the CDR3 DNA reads TGTGCCAGCAGGACCCTGGGACAGCCCCAGCATTTT.

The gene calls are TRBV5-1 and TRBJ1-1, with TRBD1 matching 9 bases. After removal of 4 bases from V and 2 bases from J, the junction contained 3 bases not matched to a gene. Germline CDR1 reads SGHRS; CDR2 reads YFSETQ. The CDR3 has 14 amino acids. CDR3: CASSRDRANTEAFF. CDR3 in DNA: TGCGCCAGCAGCAGGGACAGGGCAAACACTGAAGCTTTCTTT.

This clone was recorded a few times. The CDR3 is CASSAPGPSSYEQYF. The CDR3 DNA sequence: TGTGCCAGCAGTGCTCCGGGACCCAGCTCCTACGAGCAGTACTTC. The chain couples TRBV28 to TRBJ2-7; D could derive from TRBD1 or TRBD2 (5 bases each). This CDR3 has 15 amino acids. V shed 5 bases and J shed 0 bases, with 14 bases lying between them. Germline CDR1 and CDR2: MDHEN and SYDVKM.

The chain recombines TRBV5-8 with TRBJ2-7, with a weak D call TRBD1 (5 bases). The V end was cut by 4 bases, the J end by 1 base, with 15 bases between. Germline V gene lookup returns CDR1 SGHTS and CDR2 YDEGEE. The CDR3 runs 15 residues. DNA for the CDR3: TGTGCCAGCAGCGGCCGGACAAGATCATCCTACGAGCAGTACTTC. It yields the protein CASSGRTRSSYEQYF.

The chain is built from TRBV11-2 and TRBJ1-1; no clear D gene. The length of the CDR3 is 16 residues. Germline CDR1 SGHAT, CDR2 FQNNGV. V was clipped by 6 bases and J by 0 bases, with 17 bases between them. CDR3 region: CASRLGLGRMNTEAFF. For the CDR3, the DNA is TGTGCCAGCAGGCTAGGGCTAGGAAGGATGAACACTGAAGCTTTCTTT.

The CDR3 sequence is CASSVGGHLSGNTIYF. The DNA for the CDR3 is TGTGCCAGCAGCGTAGGGGGACACCTCTCTGGAAACACCATATATTTT. This chain connects TRBV9 to TRBJ1-3; possible D gene TRBD1, 6 bases. Germline V gene lookup returns CDR1 SGDLS and CDR2 YYNGEE. The CDR3 length is 16 residues. V lost 0 bases and J 0 bases, leaving 10 bases between the germline ends.

The chain's CDR3 is CASSEGAVIQPQHF. In DNA form, the CDR3 reads TGTGCCAGCAGCGAGGGGGCAGTTATTCAGCCCCAGCATTTT. The chain uses TRBV2 and TRBJ1-5; 7 bases agree with TRBD1. The CDR3 covers 14 residues. Trimming took 6 bases from V and 6 from J; bases not matched to a gene: 8. CDR1 is SNHLY and CDR2 is FYNNEI in the germline V gene.

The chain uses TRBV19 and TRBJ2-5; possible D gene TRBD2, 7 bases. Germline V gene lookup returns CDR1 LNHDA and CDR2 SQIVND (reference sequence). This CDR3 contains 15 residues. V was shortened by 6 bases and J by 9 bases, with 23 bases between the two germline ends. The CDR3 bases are TGTGCCAGTAGGCCCGCGGGGGCGCCACAAGGGGCCCAGTACTTC. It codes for CASRPAGAPQGAQYF.

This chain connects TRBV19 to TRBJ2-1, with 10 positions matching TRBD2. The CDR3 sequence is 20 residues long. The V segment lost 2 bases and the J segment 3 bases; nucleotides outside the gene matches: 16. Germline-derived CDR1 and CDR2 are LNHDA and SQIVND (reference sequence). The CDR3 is CASSIILAGVLDRRYNEQFF. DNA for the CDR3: TGTGCCAGTAGTATAATTCTAGCGGGAGTTTTAGATCGTCGCTACAATGAGCAGTTCTTC.

In DNA, the CDR3 is TGTGCCAGCAGCTCCAATGGAGCCCCTAATGAAAAACTGTTTTTT. Translated, it gives CASSSNGAPNEKLFF. The chain couples TRBV9 to TRBJ1-4; D not certain. The CDR3 contains 15 residues. Trimming stripped 4 bases from V and 3 bases from J, with 13 bases between. CDR1 and CDR2 (germline): SGDLS, YYNGEE.

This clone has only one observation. CDR3 amino acids: CASSLEGGVVYGYTF. For the CDR3, the DNA is TGTGCCAGCAGTTTGGAGGGGGGCGTGGTCTATGGCTACACCTTC. The V gene is TRBV28, the J gene TRBJ1-2, with D perhaps matching TRBD1 (6 bases). V was cut by 3 bases and J by 4 bases, with 15 bases left in between. The CDR3 runs 15 residues. Germline V gene sequence: CDR1 MDHEN, CDR2 SYDVKM.

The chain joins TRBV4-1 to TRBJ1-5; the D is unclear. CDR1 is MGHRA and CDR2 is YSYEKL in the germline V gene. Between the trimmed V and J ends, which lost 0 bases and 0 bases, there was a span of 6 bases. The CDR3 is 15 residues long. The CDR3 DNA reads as TGCGCCAGCAGCCAAGAACAGTATAGCAATCAGCCCCAGCATTTT. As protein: CASSQEQYSNQPQHF.

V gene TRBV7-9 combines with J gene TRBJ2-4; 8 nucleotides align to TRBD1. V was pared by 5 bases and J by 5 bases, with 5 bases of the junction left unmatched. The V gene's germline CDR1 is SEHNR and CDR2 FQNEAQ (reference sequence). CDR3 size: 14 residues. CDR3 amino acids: CASSVTGAQNIQYF. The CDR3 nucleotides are TGTGCCAGCAGCGTGACAGGGGCCCAAAACATTCAGTACTTC.

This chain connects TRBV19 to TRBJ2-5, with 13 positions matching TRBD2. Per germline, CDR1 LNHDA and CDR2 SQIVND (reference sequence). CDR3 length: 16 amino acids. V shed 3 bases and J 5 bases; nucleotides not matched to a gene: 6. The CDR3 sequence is CASSIIGTSGKETQYF. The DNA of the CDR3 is TGTGCCAGTAGTATCATAGGGACTAGCGGGAAGGAGACCCAGTACTTC.

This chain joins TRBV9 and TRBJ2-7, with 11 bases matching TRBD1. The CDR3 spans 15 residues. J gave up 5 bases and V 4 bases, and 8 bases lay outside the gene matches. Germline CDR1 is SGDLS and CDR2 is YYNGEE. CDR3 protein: CASSLQGQGVDEQYF. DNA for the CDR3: TGTGCCAGCAGCCTACAGGGACAGGGGGTGGACGAGCAGTACTTC.

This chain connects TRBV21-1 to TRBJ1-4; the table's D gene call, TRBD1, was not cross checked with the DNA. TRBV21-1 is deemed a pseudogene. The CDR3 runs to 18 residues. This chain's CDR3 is CASSKVGSRGRSNEKLFF. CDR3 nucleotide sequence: TGTGCCAGCAGCAAAGTAGGTAGCAGGGGGAGGTCTAATGAAAAACTGTTTTTT.

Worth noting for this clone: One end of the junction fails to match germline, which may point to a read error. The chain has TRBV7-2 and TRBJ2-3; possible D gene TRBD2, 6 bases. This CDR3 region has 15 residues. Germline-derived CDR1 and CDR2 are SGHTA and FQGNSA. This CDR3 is CASSPRGGGWDRQYF. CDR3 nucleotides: TGTGCCAGCAGCCCGCGGGGCGGAGGGTGGGATAGGCAGTATTTT. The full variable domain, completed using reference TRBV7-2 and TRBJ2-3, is GAGVSQSPSNKVTEKGKDVELRCDPISGHTALYWYRQSLGQGLEFLIYFQGNSAPDKSGLPSDRFSAERTGGSVSTLTIQRTQQEDSAVYLCASSPRGGGWDRQYFGPGTRLTVL.

This CDR3 reads CASSTSNEKLFF. CDR3 nucleotide sequence: TGTGCCAGTAGTACAAGTAATGAAAAACTGTTTTTT. V and J are TRBV19 and TRBJ1-4; D is undetermined. Per germline, CDR1 LNHDA and CDR2 SQIVND (reference sequence). There are 12 residues in the CDR3. Trimming removed 4 bases from V and 4 bases from J, with 4 bases in between.

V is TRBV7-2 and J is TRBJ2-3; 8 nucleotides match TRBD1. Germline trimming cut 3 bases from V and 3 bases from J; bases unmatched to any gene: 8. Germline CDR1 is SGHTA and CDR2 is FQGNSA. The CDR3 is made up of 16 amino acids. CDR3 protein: CASSFTTGARTDTQYF. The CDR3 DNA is TGTGCCAGCAGCTTCACGACAGGGGCAAGAACAGATACGCAGTATTTT.

The CDR3 coding sequence is TGTGCCAGCAGCTTACGTCTTCAAGGAGGCTACACCTTC. Amino acids: CASSLRLQGGYTF. The rearrangement joins TRBV7-8 to TRBJ1-2; D unresolved. The CDR3 has 13 residues. CDR1 and CDR2 from the germline V gene are SGHVS and FQNEAQ. Trimming shortened V by 2 bases and J by 8 bases, and 12 bases separated the two germline ends.

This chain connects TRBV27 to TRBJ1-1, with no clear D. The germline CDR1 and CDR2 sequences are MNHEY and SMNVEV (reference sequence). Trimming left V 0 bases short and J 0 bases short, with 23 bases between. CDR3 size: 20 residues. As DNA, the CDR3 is TGTGCCAGCAGTTTATCAATTCCCTTTTTTTCCCGAGGCATGAACACTGAAGCTTTCTTT. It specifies CASSLSIPFFSRGMNTEAFF.

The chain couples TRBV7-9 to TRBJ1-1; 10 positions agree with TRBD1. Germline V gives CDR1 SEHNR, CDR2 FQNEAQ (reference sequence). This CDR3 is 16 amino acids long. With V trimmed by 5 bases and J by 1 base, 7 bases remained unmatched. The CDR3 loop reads CASSPPGTGENTEAFF. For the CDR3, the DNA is TGTGCCAGCAGCCCCCCCGGGACAGGGGAGAACACTGAAGCTTTCTTT.

CDR3 sequence: CASSLSDIQYF. The CDR3 coding sequence is TGTGCCAGCAGCTTATCGGACATTCAGTACTTC. The chain recombines TRBV11-2 with TRBJ2-4; D is uncertain. Trimming cost V 2 bases and J 8 bases, with 4 bases left between them. The CDR3 has 11 amino acids. Per the germline V gene, CDR1 is SGHAT and CDR2 is FQNNGV.

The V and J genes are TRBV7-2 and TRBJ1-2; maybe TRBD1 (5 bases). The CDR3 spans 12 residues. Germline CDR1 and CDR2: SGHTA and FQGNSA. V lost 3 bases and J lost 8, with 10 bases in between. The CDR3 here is CASSFQGGGYTF. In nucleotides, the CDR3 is TGTGCCAGCAGCTTTCAGGGTGGGGGCTACACCTTC.

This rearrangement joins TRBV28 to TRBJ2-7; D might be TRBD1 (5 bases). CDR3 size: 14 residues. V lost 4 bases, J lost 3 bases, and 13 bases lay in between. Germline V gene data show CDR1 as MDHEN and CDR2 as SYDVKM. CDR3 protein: CASSYMDTSYEQYF. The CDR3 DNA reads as TGTGCCAGCAGTTATATGGACACGAGCTACGAGCAGTACTTC.

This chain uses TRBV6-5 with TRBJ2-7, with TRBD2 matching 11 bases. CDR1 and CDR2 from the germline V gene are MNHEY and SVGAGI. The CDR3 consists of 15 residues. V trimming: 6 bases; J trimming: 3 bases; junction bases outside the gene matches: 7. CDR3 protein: CASSLATSGNYEQYF. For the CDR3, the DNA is TGTGCCAGCAGCCTGGCGACTAGCGGGAACTACGAGCAGTACTTC.

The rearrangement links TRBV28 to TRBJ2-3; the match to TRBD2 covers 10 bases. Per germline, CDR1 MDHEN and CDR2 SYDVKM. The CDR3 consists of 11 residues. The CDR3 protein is CATGLADSWYF. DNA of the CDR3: TGTGCTACCGGACTAGCGGATAGTTGGTATTTT.

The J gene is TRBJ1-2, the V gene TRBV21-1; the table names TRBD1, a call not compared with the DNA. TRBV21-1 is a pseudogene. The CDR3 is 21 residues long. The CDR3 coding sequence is TGTGCCAGCAGCAAAAAACGCCTAAACTCCGGGACAGGGGATATCAACTATGGCTACACCTTC. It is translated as CASSKKRLNSGTGDINYGYTF.

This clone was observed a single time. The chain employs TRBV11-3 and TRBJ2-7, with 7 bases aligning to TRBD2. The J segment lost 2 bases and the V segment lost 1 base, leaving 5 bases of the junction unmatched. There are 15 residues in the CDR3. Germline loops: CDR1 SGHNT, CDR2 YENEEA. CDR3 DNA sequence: TGTGCCAGCAGCTTAGTACTAGCGTTCCCCTACGAGCAGTACTTC. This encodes CASSLVLAFPYEQYF.

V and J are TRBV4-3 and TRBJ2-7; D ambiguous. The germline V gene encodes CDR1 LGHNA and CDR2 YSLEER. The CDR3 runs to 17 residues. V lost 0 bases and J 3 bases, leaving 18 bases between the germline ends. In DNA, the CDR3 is TGCGCCAGCAGCCAAGACTCCGCCCCCACGACATACTACGAGCAGTACTTC. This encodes CASSQDSAPTTYYEQYF.